This record concerns one T cell receptor beta chain sequence. This sample is part of a study of T cell changes during pregnancy in multiple sclerosis. The repertoire was sequenced with immunoSEQ multiplex PCR; TCRdb's copy has only in-frame clones and lacks some. The table includes tens of thousands of clones, about 90% detected once. Germline V gives CDR1 MGHRA, CDR2 YSYEKL. V was cut by 3 bases and J by 0 bases, with 9 bases left in between. The CDR3 runs 15 residues. Specimen: peripheral blood, collected in the third trimester of pregnancy. This TCR was recovered from a female donor in good health, enrolled as a control in a pregnancy study. V usage is TRBV4-1 and J usage is TRBJ1-5; D is unclear. Here the CDR3 reads CASSHSQNSNQPQHF. Written as DNA, the CDR3 is TGCGCCAGCAGCCACAGTCAGAATAGCAATCAGCCCCAGCATTTT.